This TCR beta chain was recorded in a study of early T cells in non-severe SARS-CoV-2 infection. Across the whole study: Bulk RNA isolated from unsorted whole blood underwent sequencing; chains were not paired.

CDR1 is MGHDK and CDR2 is SYGVNS in the germline V gene. The ends lost 2 bases at V and 1 base at J; junction bases unmatched: 2. The CDR3 covers 16 residues. Separate cDNA molecules each had unique molecular identifiers attached to them. TCRdb fed the 5' RACE reads into MiXCR, producing one record per CDR3 protein. Found here are roughly 75,000 distinct CDR3 sequences, approximately 12% of them singletons; the top ten hold roughly 3.1%. Whole-study results and caveats: Private and CD4 specificities were missed by VDJdb matching, which favored anti-spike CD8 responses.

This clonotype was seen at least ten times. Its cognate antigen is unknown. Sample: whole blood. This clonotype originated in an adult who was a healthcare worker with PCR-confirmed SARS-CoV-2 infection or an uninfected control (not recorded which). V gene TRBV25-1 combines with J gene TRBJ2-5; 12 bases match TRBD2. Here the CDR3 reads CASSEGLAGLQETQYF. CDR3 in DNA: TGTGCCAGCAGTGAAGGACTAGCGGGACTCCAAGAGACCCAGTACTTC.